A single sample gave rise to the 27 T cell receptor beta chains below, sequenced in a study of blood T cell repertoires in COVID-19. Sequencing used immunoSEQ multiplex PCR; TCRdb keeps in-frame clones, though not all of them. The data hold 100,000 to 150,000 clones, with 80% to 95% observed a single time. Sample: peripheral blood. These receptors all stem from a man aged 50 to 59 with COVID-19, enrolled during active disease.

The V gene is TRBV3-1 (or the pseudogene TRBV3-2), the J gene TRBJ2-2, with 12 bases lining up with TRBD1. The CDR3 contains 16 residues. Trimming cost V 4 bases and J 7 bases; bases outside gene matches: 7. Germline V gene lookup returns CDR1 LGHDT and CDR2 YNNKEL (reference sequence). CDR3 in DNA: TGTGCCAGCAGCCGTACCGGGACAGGGGGCATCGGGGAGCTGTTTTTT. Its protein is CASSRTGTGGIGELFF.

In this sample, this clone turned up once. V and J are TRBV5-8 and TRBJ2-7; 9 nucleotides agree with TRBD2. Trimming took 4 bases from V and 1 from J; bases not matched to a gene: 12. The CDR3 totals 17 residues. Germline loops: CDR1 SGHTS, CDR2 YDEGEE. The CDR3 reads CASSPWPLAGASYEQYF. The CDR3 bases are TGTGCCAGCAGCCCATGGCCATTAGCGGGAGCGTCCTACGAGCAGTACTTC.

DNA for the CDR3: TGCGCCAGCAGCCAGGGCGGGAGAGAGACCCAGTACTTC. It translates to CASSQGGRETQYF. The genes are TRBV4-1 and TRBJ2-5; 7 bases line up with TRBD2. Germline V gene sequence: CDR1 MGHRA, CDR2 YSYEKL. V gave up 3 bases and J gave up 4 bases; unmatched junction bases: 2. The CDR3 is 13 amino acids.

The genes are TRBV7-9 and TRBJ2-3, with a tentative D call TRBD2 (5 bases). V was clipped by 1 base and J by 0 bases, with 5 bases between them. Germline loops: CDR1 SEHNR, CDR2 FQNEAQ (reference sequence). The CDR3 spans 14 residues. CDR3 amino acids: CASSLGESTDTQYF. The DNA for the CDR3 is TGTGCCAGCAGCTTAGGGGAGAGCACAGATACGCAGTATTTT.

J is TRBJ1-1 and V is TRBV7-2; D uncertain. The CDR3 loop spans 13 amino acids. The V gene's germline CDR1 is SGHTA and CDR2 FQGNSA. V was trimmed by 6 bases and J by 1 base, leaving 9 bases between them. The CDR3 region has the DNA TGTGCCAGCAGGTCCCAGTCGAACACTGAAGCTTTCTTT. Translated, it gives CASRSQSNTEAFF.

CDR3 DNA sequence: TGTGCCAGCAGCCCCTTTAGCGCCACAGATACGCAGTATTTT. It yields the protein CASSPFSATDTQYF. The chain joins TRBV27 to TRBJ2-3, with a possible D match to TRBD2 (5 bases). This CDR3 comprises 14 residues. CDR1 is MNHEY, CDR2 SMNVEV, per germline (reference sequence). Trimming left V 6 bases short and J 2 bases short, with 12 bases between.

This clone was observed many times. This chain links TRBV3-1 (or the pseudogene TRBV3-2) with TRBJ1-4, with D perhaps matching TRBD1 (6 bases). Trimming left V 1 base short and J 10 bases short, with 7 bases between. Germline V gene sequence: CDR1 LGHDT, CDR2 YNNKEL (reference sequence). CDR3 length: 12 amino acids. The CDR3 spells CASSQGGRKLFF. CDR3 nucleotide sequence: TGTGCCAGCAGCCAAGGGGGGCGAAAACTGTTTTTT.

This clone is a singleton in its sample. The rearrangement links TRBV29-1 to TRBJ2-7; TRBD2 matches 9 bases. The CDR3 has 14 residues. Trimming took 5 bases from V and 1 from J; bases not matched to a gene: 6. Germline V gene data show CDR1 as SQVTM and CDR2 as ANQGSEA. In nucleotides, the CDR3 is TGCAGCGTTTCCGGGACTAGCTCTTCCTACGAGCAGTACTTC. Protein: CSVSGTSSSYEQYF.

The gene calls are TRBV7-9 and TRBJ2-1, with D possibly matching TRBD2 (5 bases). From germline, CDR1 is SEHNR and CDR2 FQNEAQ (reference sequence). The CDR3 is made up of 13 amino acids. Trimming removed 3 bases at V and 4 bases at J, with 7 bases between. The CDR3 reads CASSFGLYNEQFF. The CDR3 nucleotides read TGTGCCAGCAGCTTCGGACTTTACAATGAGCAGTTCTTC.

As DNA, the CDR3 is TGTGCCAGTAGTGCGTCCGGGACTAGCGGGGTCGAGCAGTACTTC. Its protein is CASSASGTSGVEQYF. V and J are TRBV19 and TRBJ2-7; 13 positions agree with TRBD2. CDR1 LNHDA and CDR2 SQIVND come from the germline V gene (reference sequence). V was clipped by 5 bases and J by 6 bases; unmatched bases: 7. CDR3 size: 15 residues.

This clone was observed a handful of times. The genes are TRBV5-5 and TRBJ1-1; 9 bases map to TRBD1. The CDR3 spans 12 residues. Germline assignment: CDR1 SGHKS and CDR2 YYEKEE (reference sequence). V lost 4 bases and J lost 9; bases outside the gene matches: 4. Here the CDR3 reads CASSRTGAQAFF. The CDR3 DNA reads as TGTGCCAGCAGCCGGACAGGGGCGCAAGCTTTCTTT.

This clone was recorded once. V gene TRBV6-6 combines with J gene TRBJ2-7, with a weak D call TRBD2 (6 bases). The CDR3 has 14 residues. Trimming stripped 5 bases from V and 4 bases from J, with 15 bases between. Germline V gene sequence: CDR1 MNHNY, CDR2 SVGAGI (reference sequence). The CDR3 here is CASSVSSDAYEQYV. The CDR3 DNA reads TGTGCCAGCAGTGTGTCTAGCGATGCTTACGAGCAGTACGTC.

This sequence joins TRBV27 and TRBJ1-5; possible D gene TRBD1, 6 bases. This CDR3 region has 15 residues. The V end lost 6 bases, the J end lost 4 bases, and 16 bases lay between the germline ends. CDR1 is MNHEY and CDR2 is SMNVEV in the germline V gene (reference sequence). The CDR3 bases are TGTGCCAGCAGGCCGATGGACAGCCTTAATCAGCCCCAGCATTTT. Translated, it gives CASRPMDSLNQPQHF.

J is TRBJ2-2 and V is TRBV6-4; 13 nucleotides agree with TRBD2. Unmatched junction bases numbered 8, after V lost 6 bases and J lost 4 bases. The CDR3 sequence is 17 residues long. The germline V gene encodes CDR1 MRHNA and CDR2 SNTAGT. The CDR3 protein is CASSGTSGRGGTGELFF. The CDR3 DNA sequence: TGTGCCAGCAGCGGTACTAGCGGGAGGGGAGGCACCGGGGAGCTGTTTTTT.

This clone was observed a single time. The chain combines TRBV29-1 with TRBJ2-1, with unresolved D. V was cut by 1 base and J by 7 bases, with 17 bases left in between. CDR1 and CDR2 from the germline V gene are SQVTM and ANQGSEA. CDR3 length equals 15 residues. The CDR3 nucleotides are TGCAGCGTTGAAGCGGCTAGTCTAATTGCAAATGAGCAGTTCTTC. Encoded protein: CSVEAASLIANEQFF.

The chain combines TRBV27 with TRBJ2-1, with 7 bases lining up with TRBD2. V was pared by 3 bases and J by 8 bases, with 16 bases of the junction left unmatched. From germline, CDR1 is MNHEY and CDR2 SMNVEV (reference sequence). This CDR3 is 17 amino acids long. The DNA for the CDR3 is TGTGCCAGCAGTTTCAAACGACTGGGACTACCGATTGATGAGCAGTTCTTC. It is translated as CASSFKRLGLPIDEQFF.

V is TRBV5-4 and J is TRBJ2-5; no firm D call. Germline values: CDR1 SGHNT, CDR2 YYREEE (reference sequence). V lost 3 bases and J 0 bases, leaving 6 bases between the germline ends. CDR3 length equals 13 residues. The CDR3 DNA reads TGTGCCAGCAGCTATCAGTACCAAGAGACCCAGTACTTC. This translates into CASSYQYQETQYF.

The rearrangement joins TRBV11-2 to TRBJ2-1; 13 nucleotides align to TRBD2. CDR3 length: 15 residues. The germline V gene has CDR1 SGHAT and CDR2 FQNNGV. Trimming took 7 bases from V and 8 from J; bases not matched to a gene: 8. The CDR3, as DNA: TGTGCCAGCACCCCAGGGACTAGCGGGACCCATGAGCAGTTCTTC. It yields the protein CASTPGTSGTHEQFF.

The rearrangement links TRBV2 to TRBJ2-5, with D perhaps matching TRBD1 (6 bases). With 11 bases removed from V and 1 base from J, the gap between germline ends came to 14 bases. Germline CDR1 reads SNHLY; CDR2 reads FYNNEI. This CDR3 has 13 amino acids. CDR3 sequence: CAGRGQIQETQYF. As DNA, the CDR3 is TGTGCCGGCCGCGGACAGATCCAAGAGACCCAGTACTTC.

The CDR3 is CASGPGGELFF. As DNA, the CDR3 is TGTGCCAGCGGCCCGGGAGGGGAGCTGTTTTTT. The chain uses TRBV28 and TRBJ2-2; a weak D match, TRBD2 (5 bases). The V and J ends lost 8 bases and 8 bases respectively, with 9 bases between them. This CDR3 has 11 amino acids. In germline, CDR1 is MDHEN, CDR2 SYDVKM.

The chain carries TRBV18 and TRBJ1-4; D is undetermined. Germline V gene sequence: CDR1 KGHSH, CDR2 LQKENI. Trimming removed 2 bases from V and 3 bases from J, with 10 bases in between. The CDR3 is 15 amino acids. This chain's CDR3 is CASSPVAGANEKLFF. Written as DNA, the CDR3 is TGTGCCAGCTCACCAGTTGCCGGGGCTAATGAAAAACTGTTTTTT.

This sequence joins TRBV2 and TRBJ2-1, with a weak D call TRBD2 (5 bases). CDR3 length: 14 amino acids. Germline values: CDR1 SNHLY, CDR2 FYNNEI. V was shortened by 3 bases and J by 9 bases, with 15 bases between the two germline ends. The CDR3 reads CASSERLARIEQFF. The CDR3 DNA follows: TGTGCCAGCAGTGAGAGGCTAGCCCGAATTGAGCAGTTCTTC.

This clone was seen a single time. The chain joins TRBV28 to TRBJ1-5; tentatively, D is TRBD1 (5 bases). The CDR3 consists of 13 residues. Trimming took off 6 bases at V and 5 bases at J, with 11 bases between the two ends. Per the germline V gene, CDR1 is MDHEN and CDR2 is SYDVKM. CDR3 bases: TGTGCCAGCAGCCCAGGGCCGCATCAGCCCCAGCATTTT. Its protein product is CASSPGPHQPQHF.

The gene calls are TRBV2 and TRBJ1-5; 9 bases match TRBD1. The germline V gene encodes CDR1 SNHLY and CDR2 FYNNEI. The CDR3 consists of 14 residues. V dropped 4 bases and J dropped 9; count of bases not matched to a gene: 7. CDR3 nucleotide sequence: TGTGCCAGCAGTGTCGGACAGGGGAAATGGCCCCAGCATTTT. The encoded protein is CASSVGQGKWPQHF.

The chain uses TRBV18 and TRBJ2-1, with TRBD2 matching 13 bases. Germline values: CDR1 KGHSH, CDR2 LQKENI. V was clipped by 8 bases and J by 8 bases; unmatched bases: 9. The CDR3 has 15 residues. The CDR3: CASKTSGRAVDEQFF. The CDR3, as DNA: TGTGCCAGCAAAACTAGCGGGAGGGCCGTGGATGAGCAGTTCTTC.

This chain uses TRBV5-1 with TRBJ2-6; 11 positions match TRBD1. Germline loops: CDR1 SGHRS, CDR2 YFSETQ. V gave up 3 bases and J gave up 1 base; unmatched junction bases: 6. This CDR3 is built from 18 residues. The CDR3: CASSSDRGQFSGANVLTF. The CDR3 DNA is TGCGCCAGCAGCTCGGACAGGGGGCAATTTTCTGGGGCCAACGTCCTGACTTTC.

The chain couples TRBV28 to TRBJ2-7, with 10 bases that match TRBD2. The CDR3 runs 16 residues. The germline CDR1 and CDR2 sequences are MDHEN and SYDVKM. Trimming cost V 4 bases and J 7 bases; bases outside gene matches: 13. CDR3 DNA: TGTGCCAGCAGTTCCCCGGGAGCGGGAGGGCCGGGAGAGCAGTACTTC. Protein sequence: CASSSPGAGGPGEQYF.